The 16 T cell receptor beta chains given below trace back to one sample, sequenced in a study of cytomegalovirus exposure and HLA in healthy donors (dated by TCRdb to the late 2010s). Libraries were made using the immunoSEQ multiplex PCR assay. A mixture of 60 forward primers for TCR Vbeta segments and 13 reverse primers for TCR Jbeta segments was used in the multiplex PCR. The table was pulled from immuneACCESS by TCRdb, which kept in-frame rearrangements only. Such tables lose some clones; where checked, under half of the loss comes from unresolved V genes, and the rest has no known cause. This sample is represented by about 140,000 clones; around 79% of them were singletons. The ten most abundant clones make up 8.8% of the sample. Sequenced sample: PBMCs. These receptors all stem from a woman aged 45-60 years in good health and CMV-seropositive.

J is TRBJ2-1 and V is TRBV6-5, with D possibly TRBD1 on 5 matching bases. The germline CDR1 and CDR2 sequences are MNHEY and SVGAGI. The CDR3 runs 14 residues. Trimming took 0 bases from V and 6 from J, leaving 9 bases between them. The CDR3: CASSYSRGSNEQFF. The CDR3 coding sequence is TGTGCCAGCAGTTACTCTAGGGGAAGCAATGAGCAGTTCTTC.

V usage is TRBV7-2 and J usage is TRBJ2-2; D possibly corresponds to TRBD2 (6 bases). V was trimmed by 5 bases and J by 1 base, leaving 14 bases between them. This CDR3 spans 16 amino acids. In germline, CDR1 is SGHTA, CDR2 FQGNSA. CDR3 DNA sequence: TGTGCCAGCAGCCCGAGTTTCGGGGGGAACACCGGGGAGCTGTTTTTT. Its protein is CASSPSFGGNTGELFF.

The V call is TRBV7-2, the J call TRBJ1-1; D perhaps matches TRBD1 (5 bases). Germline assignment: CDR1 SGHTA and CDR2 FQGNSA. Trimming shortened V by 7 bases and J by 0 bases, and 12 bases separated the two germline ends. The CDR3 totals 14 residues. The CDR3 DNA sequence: TGTGCCAGCAACTGGGGGGGAATGAACACTGAAGCTTTCTTT. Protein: CASNWGGMNTEAFF.

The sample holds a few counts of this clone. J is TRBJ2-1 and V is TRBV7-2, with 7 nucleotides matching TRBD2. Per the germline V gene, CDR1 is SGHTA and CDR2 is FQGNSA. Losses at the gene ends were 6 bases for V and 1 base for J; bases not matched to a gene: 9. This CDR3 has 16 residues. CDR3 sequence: CASRSRGGVSYNEQFF. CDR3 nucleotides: TGTGCCAGCAGATCCCGGGGAGGGGTATCCTACAATGAGCAGTTCTTC.

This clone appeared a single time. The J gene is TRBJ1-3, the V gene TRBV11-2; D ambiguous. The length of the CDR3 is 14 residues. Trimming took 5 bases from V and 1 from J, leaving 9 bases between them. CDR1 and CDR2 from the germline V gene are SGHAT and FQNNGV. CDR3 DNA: TGTGCCAGCAGCGCCTCTAGTTCTGGAAACACCATATATTTT. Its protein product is CASSASSSGNTIYF.

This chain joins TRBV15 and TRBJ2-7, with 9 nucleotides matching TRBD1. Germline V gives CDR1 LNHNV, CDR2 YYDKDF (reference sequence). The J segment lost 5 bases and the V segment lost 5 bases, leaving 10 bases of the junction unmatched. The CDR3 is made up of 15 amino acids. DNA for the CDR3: TGTGCCACCAGCGGGAGACAGGGGGTAGTCGACGAGCAGTACTTC. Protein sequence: CATSGRQGVVDEQYF.

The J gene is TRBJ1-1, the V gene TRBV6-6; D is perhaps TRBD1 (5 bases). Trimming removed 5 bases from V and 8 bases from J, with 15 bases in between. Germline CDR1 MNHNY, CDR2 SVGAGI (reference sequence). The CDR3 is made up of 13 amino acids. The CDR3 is CASSPAGGPEAFF. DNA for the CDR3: TGTGCCAGCAGTCCTGCCGGGGGACCGGAAGCTTTCTTT.

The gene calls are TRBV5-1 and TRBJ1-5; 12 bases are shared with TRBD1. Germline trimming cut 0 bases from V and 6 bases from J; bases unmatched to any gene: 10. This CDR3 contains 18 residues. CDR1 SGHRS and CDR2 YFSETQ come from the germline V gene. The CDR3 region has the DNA TGCGCCAGCAGCTTGGGGCCCGGGACAGGGGGCGCGGGTCAGCCCCAGCATTTT. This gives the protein CASSLGPGTGGAGQPQHF. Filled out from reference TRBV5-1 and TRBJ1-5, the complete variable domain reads KAGVTQTPRYLIKTRGQQVTLSCSPISGHRSVSWYQQTPGQGLQFLFEYFSETQRNKGNFPGRFSGRQFSNSRSEMNVSTLELGDSALYLCASSLGPGTGGAGQPQHFGDGTRLSIL.

In DNA, the CDR3 is TGCGCCAGCAGCTCCCTCTTAGAGACCGGGGAGCTGTTTTTT. Its protein is CASSSLLETGELFF. The chain uses TRBV5-1 and TRBJ2-2; D call uncertain. Germline V gene lookup returns CDR1 SGHRS and CDR2 YFSETQ. The germline V and J ends were trimmed by 3 bases and 5 bases, with 11 bases remaining between them. This CDR3 has 14 residues.

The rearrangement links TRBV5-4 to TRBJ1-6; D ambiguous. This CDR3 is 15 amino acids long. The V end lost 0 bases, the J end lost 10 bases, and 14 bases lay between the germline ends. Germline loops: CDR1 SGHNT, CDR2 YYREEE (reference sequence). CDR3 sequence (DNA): TGTGCCAGCAGCTTGGCGGGGAGAGGTGGATCACCCCTCCACTTT. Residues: CASSLAGRGGSPLHF.

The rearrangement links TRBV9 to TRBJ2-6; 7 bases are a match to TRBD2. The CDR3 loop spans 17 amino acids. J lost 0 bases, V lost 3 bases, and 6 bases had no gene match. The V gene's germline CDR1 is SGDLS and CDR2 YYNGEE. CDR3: CASSASGTNSGANVLTF. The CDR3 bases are TGTGCCAGCAGCGCCTCCGGGACTAACTCTGGGGCCAACGTCCTGACTTTC.

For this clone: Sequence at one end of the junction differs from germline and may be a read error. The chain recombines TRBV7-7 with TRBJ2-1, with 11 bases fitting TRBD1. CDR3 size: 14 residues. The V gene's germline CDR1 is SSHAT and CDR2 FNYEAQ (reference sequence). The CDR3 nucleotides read TGTGCTAGCAGCCCTGGGACAGGGGGCAATGAGCAGTTCTTC. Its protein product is CASSPGTGGNEQFF.

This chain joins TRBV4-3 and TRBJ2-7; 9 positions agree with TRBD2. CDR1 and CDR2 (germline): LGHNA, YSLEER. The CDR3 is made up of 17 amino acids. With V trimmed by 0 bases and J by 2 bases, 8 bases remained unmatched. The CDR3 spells CASSQDSPLAGTYEQYF. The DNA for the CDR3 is TGCGCCAGCAGCCAAGATAGCCCCCTAGCGGGGACCTACGAGCAGTACTTC.

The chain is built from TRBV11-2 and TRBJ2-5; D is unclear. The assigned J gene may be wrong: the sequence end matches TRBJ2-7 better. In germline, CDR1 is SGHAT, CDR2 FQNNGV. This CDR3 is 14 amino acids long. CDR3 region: CASSLRVRSYEQYF. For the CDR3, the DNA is TGTGCCAGCAGCTTGAGAGTCCGCTCCTACGAGCAGTACTTC.

In DNA, the CDR3 is TGTGCCAGCAGTTCTGAGGTTCAGCCCCAGCATTTT. This translates into CASSSEVQPQHF. The chain has TRBV28 and TRBJ1-5; D is unresolved. Germline loops: CDR1 MDHEN, CDR2 SYDVKM. V lost 4 bases, J lost 6 bases, and 7 bases lay in between. There are 12 residues in the CDR3.

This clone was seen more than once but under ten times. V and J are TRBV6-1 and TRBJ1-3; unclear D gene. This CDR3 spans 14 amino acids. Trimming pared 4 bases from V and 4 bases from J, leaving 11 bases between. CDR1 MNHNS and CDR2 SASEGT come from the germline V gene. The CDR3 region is CASSAGVAGNTIYF. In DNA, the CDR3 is TGTGCCAGCAGTGCCGGGGTGGCGGGAAACACCATATATTTT.